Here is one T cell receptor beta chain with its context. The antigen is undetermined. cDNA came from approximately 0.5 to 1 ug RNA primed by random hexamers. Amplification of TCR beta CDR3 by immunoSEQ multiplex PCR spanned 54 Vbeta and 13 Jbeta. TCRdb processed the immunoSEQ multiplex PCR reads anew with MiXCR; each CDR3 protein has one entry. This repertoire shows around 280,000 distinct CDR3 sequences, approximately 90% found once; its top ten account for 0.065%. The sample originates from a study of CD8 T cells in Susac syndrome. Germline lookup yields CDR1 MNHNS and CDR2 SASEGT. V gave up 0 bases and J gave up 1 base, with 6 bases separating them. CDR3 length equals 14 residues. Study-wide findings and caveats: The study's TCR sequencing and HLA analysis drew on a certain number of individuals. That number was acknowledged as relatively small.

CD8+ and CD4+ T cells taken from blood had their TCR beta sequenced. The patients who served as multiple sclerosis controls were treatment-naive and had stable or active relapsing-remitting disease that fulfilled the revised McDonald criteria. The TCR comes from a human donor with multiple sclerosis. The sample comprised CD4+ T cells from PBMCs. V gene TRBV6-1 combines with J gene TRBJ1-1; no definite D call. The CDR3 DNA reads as TGTGCCAGCAGTGAAGCCTGGGGGAACACTGAAGCTTTCTTT. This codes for CASSEAWGNTEAFF.